This T cell receptor beta chain was sequenced during a study of CXCR4 blockade with PD-1 therapy in pancreatic cancer. Patients who provided the archived tumor blocks had not received neoadjuvant therapy before surgery. Generated by immunoSEQ multiplex PCR, the TCRdb table keeps only in-frame clones and is missing some. The table records a few thousand clones, around 42% of them present only once. In its sample, this clone was seen a few times. The source of this sequence is a human donor with pancreatic ductal adenocarcinoma. Sequencing was done on a sample of tumor tissue.

CDR3 sequence (DNA): TGTGCCAGCAACCACCCCTACAACCCCGGGGAGCTGTTTTTT. Protein product: CASNHPYNPGELFF. This rearrangement joins TRBV11-3 to TRBJ2-2; D is unresolved. Trimming took 7 bases from V and 6 from J, leaving 15 bases between them. The CDR3 loop spans 14 amino acids. Per germline, CDR1 SGHNT and CDR2 YENEEA.